This entry is about one T cell receptor beta chain. The record originates from a study of T cell changes during pregnancy in multiple sclerosis. Assay: immunoSEQ multiplex PCR; the TCRdb copy retains only in-frame clones and omits some. Of under 15,000 clones detected, roughly 86% appear once; the ten largest clones hold 14% to 15%. The starting material was CD8+ T cells from peripheral blood mononuclear cells, obtained in the second trimester of pregnancy. This TCR was recovered from a female donor in good health, enrolled as a control in a pregnancy study.

The DNA for the CDR3 is TGTGCCAGCAGTGACTCCGACAGGGCTGGAAACACCATATATTTT. Its protein is CASSDSDRAGNTIYF. This sequence joins TRBV6-4 and TRBJ1-3; 7 bases are shared with TRBD1. Germline V gene sequence: CDR1 MRHNA, CDR2 SNTAGT. The CDR3 has 15 residues. With 0 bases clipped from V and 2 bases from J, the junction kept 1 base outside the gene matches.